This passage covers 26 T cell receptor beta chains from one sample sequenced in a study of T-cell reconstitution after alpha-beta-depleted transplantation in children. Molecular barcoding with unique molecular identifiers was used for the TCRbeta library. TCRdb re-analysed the PCR reads in MiXCR, keeping a single row per CDR3 protein. The sample yields hundreds of thousands of distinct CDR3 sequences, around 13% seen once. The sample here was PBMCs, taken before TCRalphabeta/CD19-depleted stem cell transplant. The source is a girl aged 2-15 years with congenital amegakaryocytic thrombocytopenia, due to receive a stem cell transplant.

Ten or more counts support this clonotype. The V call is TRBV12-3 or TRBV12-4, the J call TRBJ2-5; D gene uncertain. The length of the CDR3 is 14 residues. Trimming removed 1 base from V and 6 bases from J, with 12 bases in between. Written as DNA, the CDR3 is TGTGCCAGCAGTTTAGGGGCCCTAGAGAAGACCCAGTACTTC. Protein sequence: CASSLGALEKTQYF.

This clonotype has only a few counts. The chain uses TRBV12-3 or TRBV12-4 and TRBJ2-3; D possibly corresponds to TRBD2 (6 bases). V was trimmed by 6 bases and J by 5 bases, leaving 9 bases between them. CDR3 length: 12 residues. The CDR3 loop is CASREAGDTQYF. Written as DNA, the CDR3 is TGTGCCAGCAGAGAAGCGGGAGATACGCAGTATTTT.

This clonotype has a count of ten or more. This rearrangement joins TRBV28 to TRBJ2-1, with D unclear. V was clipped by 6 bases and J by 9 bases, with 27 bases between them. The CDR3 runs 17 residues. The germline V gene has CDR1 MDHEN and CDR2 SYDVKM. The CDR3 nucleotides read TGTGCCAGCAGAATTACCACGATGCGATCGGCCCGGCCTGAGCAGTTCTTC. Its protein is CASRITTMRSARPEQFF.

Only a few counts were recorded for this clonotype. V is TRBV6-2 or TRBV6-3 and J is TRBJ1-2, with a tentative D call TRBD1 (5 bases). Trimming took off 5 bases at V and 2 bases at J, with 24 bases between the two ends. This CDR3 contains 18 residues. Looked up from germline, CDR1 is MNHEY and CDR2 is SVGEGT. The chain's CDR3 is CASSPRRQPFGANYGYTF. The DNA for the CDR3 is TGTGCCAGCAGTCCTCGTAGACAGCCTTTCGGGGCAAACTATGGCTACACCTTC.

The chain uses TRBV4-1 and TRBJ1-2; 7 bases are a match to TRBD1. With 4 bases clipped from V and 8 bases from J, the junction kept 16 bases outside the gene matches. The CDR3 totals 16 residues. Germline V gene lookup returns CDR1 MGHRA and CDR2 YSYEKL. CDR3 residues: CASSLLLRGLGGGYTF. CDR3 sequence (DNA): TGCGCCAGCAGCCTATTACTTAGGGGGCTTGGAGGGGGCTACACCTTC.

The chain carries TRBV5-1 and TRBJ2-7, with a possible D match to TRBD2 (9 bases). V dropped 4 bases and J dropped 3 bases, with 17 bases sitting between them. Germline assignment: CDR1 SGHRS and CDR2 YFSETQ. The CDR3 totals 15 residues. CDR3 in amino acids: CASSQGASGDYEQYF. As DNA, the CDR3 is TGCGCCAGCAGCCAGGGGGCTAGCGGGGACTACGAGCAGTACTTC.

This clonotype came up many times. V and J are TRBV29-1 and TRBJ2-1, with TRBD2 matching 14 bases. Germline CDR1 and CDR2: SQVTM and ANQGSEA. This CDR3 contains 15 residues. The junction had 6 bases not matched to a gene; V was cut back by 5 bases and J by 6 bases. The CDR3 DNA follows: TGCAGCGTTCACACGGGGACTAGCGGGAGCAATGAGCAGTTCTTC. The encoded protein is CSVHTGTSGSNEQFF.

Only a few counts were recorded for this clonotype. The J gene is TRBJ2-4, the V gene TRBV20-1; TRBD1 agrees at 10 bases. Germline CDR1 reads DFQATT; CDR2 reads SNEGSKA (reference sequence). The CDR3 consists of 13 residues. J was trimmed by 8 bases and V by 6 bases; bases with no gene match: 7. Here the CDR3 DNA reads TGCAGTGCCACTCCTGGGACAGGGGACATTCAGTACTTC. Amino acid sequence: CSATPGTGDIQYF.

This clonotype was counted many times. This CDR3 reads CASRPGLAGAGELFF. In DNA, the CDR3 is TGTGCCAGCAGACCGGGACTAGCGGGAGCCGGGGAGCTGTTTTTT. J is TRBJ2-2 and V is TRBV6-1, with 14 bases fitting TRBD2. There are 15 residues in the CDR3. V dropped 6 bases and J dropped 6; count of bases not matched to a gene: 3. CDR1 and CDR2 (germline): MNHNS, SASEGT.

This clonotype has just a few counts. The CDR3 loop reads CASSRLGAYNEQFF. The CDR3 bases are TGTGCCAGCAGCAGACTAGGGGCCTACAATGAGCAGTTCTTC. The chain carries TRBV6-5 and TRBJ2-1, with D perhaps matching TRBD2 (6 bases). Germline V gene lookup returns CDR1 MNHEY and CDR2 SVGAGI. V lost 6 bases to trimming and J lost 2 bases, with 11 bases between them. The CDR3 contains 14 residues.

This clonotype has only a few counts. The V gene is TRBV5-1, the J gene TRBJ2-5, with TRBD2 matching 7 bases. V lost 0 bases, J lost 5 bases, and 7 bases stayed unmatched. Germline lookup yields CDR1 SGHRS and CDR2 YFSETQ. The CDR3 runs to 15 residues. This CDR3 reads CASSLEPSGGETQYF. CDR3 bases: TGCGCCAGCAGCTTGGAACCTAGCGGCGGGGAGACCCAGTACTTC.

A word on this clonotype: A much bigger clone sits one base away, suggesting this may be a read error. The conserved phenylalanine or tryptophan normally closing the CDR3 is absent here, so this likely arose from a read error. The rearrangement links TRBV10-3 to TRBJ1-2; D gene ambiguous. This CDR3 spans 13 amino acids. V was clipped by 7 bases and J by 0 bases, with 9 bases between them. Germline V CDR1 and CDR2: ENHRY, SYGVKD. The CDR3: CAIKGGSNYGYTS. For the CDR3, the DNA is TGTGCCATCAAGGGAGGGTCTAACTATGGCTACACCTCC.

This clonotype came up many times. The rearrangement joins TRBV10-3 to TRBJ2-3; maybe TRBD2 (5 bases). Trimming removed 1 base at V and 0 bases at J, with 11 bases between. The CDR3 is 16 residues long. From germline, CDR1 is ENHRY and CDR2 SYGVKD. The CDR3, as DNA: TGTGCCATCAGTGAGTATGAGAGGACTAGCACAGATACGCAGTATTTT. As protein: CAISEYERTSTDTQYF.

CDR3 nucleotides: TGTGCCAGCAGCTTTTCCCCCCTAGGGGCCGGGAGCAATGAGCAGTTCTTC. Translation: CASSFSPLGAGSNEQFF. The chain combines TRBV7-2 with TRBJ2-1, with a tentative D call TRBD2 (6 bases). This CDR3 has 17 residues. Germline loops: CDR1 SGHTA, CDR2 FQGNSA. Trimming cost V 3 bases and J 6 bases, with 21 bases left between them.

This clonotype was observed a handful of times. This sequence joins TRBV20-1 and TRBJ2-1, with 8 bases that match TRBD1. Germline CDR1 reads DFQATT; CDR2 reads SNEGSKA (reference sequence). CDR3 length: 14 residues. V lost 6 bases to trimming and J lost 4 bases; unmatched junction nucleotides: 8. Here the CDR3 DNA reads TGCAGTGCAACCAGGGGGCCGGCATACAATGAGCAGTTCTTC. This encodes CSATRGPAYNEQFF.

The rearrangement joins TRBV20-1 to TRBJ2-4, with 10 nucleotides matching TRBD2. V lost 3 bases to trimming and J lost 0 bases; unmatched junction nucleotides: 17. Per germline, CDR1 DFQATT and CDR2 SNEGSKA (reference sequence). The CDR3 consists of 20 residues. Here the CDR3 DNA reads TGCAGTGCTAGGCCAATAGTACCTAGCGGGAGCGTACTAGCCAAAAACATTCAGTACTTC. This encodes CSARPIVPSGSVLAKNIQYF.

This clonotype came up many times. This sequence joins TRBV7-2 and TRBJ2-7, with a possible D match to TRBD1 (5 bases). V was trimmed by 5 bases and J by 3 bases, leaving 14 bases between them. CDR3 length equals 14 residues. Germline CDR1 is SGHTA and CDR2 is FQGNSA. The CDR3 DNA reads TGTGCCAGCAGCCTGACAGAACCCTACTACGAGCAGTACTTC. The encoded protein is CASSLTEPYYEQYF.

This rearrangement joins TRBV7-6 to TRBJ2-1; 9 bases fit TRBD2. From germline, CDR1 is SGHVS and CDR2 FNYEAQ. Trimming took 3 bases from V and 10 from J; bases not matched to a gene: 10. The CDR3 loop spans 15 amino acids. CDR3 coding DNA: TGTGCCAGCAGCTTGGGGGCGGGAGGGCGAATGGAGCAGTTCTTC. It is translated as CASSLGAGGRMEQFF.

The chain is built from TRBV5-1 and TRBJ1-1; D is perhaps TRBD1 (6 bases). The CDR3 length is 15 residues. V was trimmed by 7 bases and J by 0 bases, leaving 16 bases between them. CDR1 SGHRS and CDR2 YFSETQ come from the germline V gene. The CDR3 is CASWRGTGMNTEAFF. CDR3 DNA sequence: TGCGCCAGCTGGAGGGGGACGGGAATGAACACTGAAGCTTTCTTT.

This clonotype was found many times. The J gene is TRBJ2-3, the V gene TRBV12-5; D not certain. Germline loops: CDR1 LGHNT, CDR2 FRNRAP. V gave up 0 bases and J gave up 5 bases, with 15 bases separating them. The CDR3 totals 16 residues. The CDR3 DNA reads as TGTGCTAGTGGTTTGGTACCACCCCTGGCGGAAGATACGCAGTATTTT. Protein: CASGLVPPLAEDTQYF.

Comment on this clonotype: Possible read error: a much larger clone is one base away. The CDR3 here is CASNPSDRVDTEVFF. The CDR3, as DNA: TGTGCCAGTAATCCATCGGACAGGGTGGACACTGAAGTTTTCTTT. The chain couples TRBV19 to TRBJ1-1; 8 positions match TRBD1. The germline V gene has CDR1 LNHDA and CDR2 SQIVND (reference sequence). This CDR3 region has 15 residues.

This clonotype was recorded many times. The chain carries TRBV5-5 and TRBJ2-3; TRBD1 is a possible D gene (5 bases). Trimming stripped 4 bases from V and 0 bases from J, with 12 bases between. Germline V gene sequence: CDR1 SGHKS, CDR2 YYEKEE (reference sequence). The CDR3 loop spans 15 amino acids. CDR3: CASSQTDTSTDTQYF. CDR3 nucleotides: TGTGCCAGCAGCCAGACAGATACTAGCACAGATACGCAGTATTTT.

This clonotype was seen ten or more times. V gene TRBV12-3 or TRBV12-4 combines with J gene TRBJ1-3; TRBD1 is a possible D gene (5 bases). This CDR3 is 16 amino acids long. V lost 7 bases and J lost 0, with 16 bases in between. The DNA of the CDR3 is TGTGCCAGCACTACACGGGGGAACCCCTCTGGAAACACCATATATTTT. Translation: CASTTRGNPSGNTIYF.

This clonotype was observed a few times. The chain's CDR3 is CASSFPPGLAGVQFF. The CDR3 DNA reads as TGTGCCAGCAGCTTCCCCCCAGGACTAGCGGGAGTACAGTTCTTC. The chain carries TRBV7-9 and TRBJ2-1; 13 nucleotides align to TRBD2. V trimming: 3 bases; J trimming: 13 bases; junction bases outside the gene matches: 9. CDR1 SEHNR and CDR2 FQNEAQ come from the germline V gene (reference sequence). The CDR3 loop spans 15 amino acids. Supplemented by reference TRBV7-9 and TRBJ2-1, the full variable domain reads DTGVSQNPRHKITKRGQNVTFRCDPISEHNRLYWYRQTLGQGPEFLTYFQNEAQLEKSRLLSDRFSAERPKGSFSTLEIQRTEQGDSAMYLCASSFPPGLAGVQFFGPGTRLTVL.

At least ten counts were recorded for this clonotype. V is TRBV5-6 and J is TRBJ2-1; a weak D match, TRBD2 (5 bases). CDR3 length equals 16 residues. Germline CDR1 is SGHDT and CDR2 is YYEEEE. Trimming cost V 4 bases and J 0 bases, with 14 bases left between them. CDR3 sequence: CASSDQRYSSYNEQFF. In DNA form, the CDR3 reads TGTGCCAGCAGCGACCAGCGGTACAGCTCCTACAATGAGCAGTTCTTC.

This clonotype turned up a few times. DNA of the CDR3: TGTGCCAGCAGTGGACTAGCGGCCCTCCCCTACAATGAGCAGTTCTTC. Amino acid sequence: CASSGLAALPYNEQFF. The J gene is TRBJ2-1, the V gene TRBV6-2 or TRBV6-3; 10 bases are a match to TRBD2. CDR1 and CDR2 (germline): MNHEY, SVGEGT. The CDR3 has 16 residues. Trimming cost V 5 bases and J 2 bases; bases outside gene matches: 6.